One sample yielded the 3 T cell receptor beta chains listed below, sequenced in a study of blood T cells in healthy people across ages. Sample-barcoded 5' priming and a J-beta primer mix drove a second PCR of about 6 to 12 cycles. In TCRdb, the 5' RACE reads were re-called with MiXCR into one record per CDR3 protein. Counted here are 870,000 or so distinct CDR3 sequences, about 30% occurring once; the ten biggest clones make up roughly 17%. The material sequenced was blood. These receptors were collected from a woman aged 80 or over in good health.

The genes are TRBV20-1 and TRBJ1-6, with 9 bases matching TRBD1. Germline CDR1 and CDR2: DFQATT and SNEGSKA (reference sequence). V shed 0 bases and J 4 bases; nucleotides not matched to a gene: 1. The CDR3 length is 15 residues. DNA for the CDR3: TGCAGTGCTAGAGATGGGACAGGGTATAATTCACCCCTCCACTTT. Translation gives CSARDGTGYNSPLHF.

As for this clonotype: A read error may account for a junction end that differs from germline. The chain links TRBV2 to TRBJ2-3; D is perhaps TRBD1 or TRBD2 (5 bases each). Germline values: CDR1 SNHLY, CDR2 FYNNEI. This CDR3 contains 13 residues. The CDR3: CASSFRGTDTRYF. CDR3 bases: TGTGCCAGCAGCTTTCGGGGCACAGATACGCGGTATTTT.

The CDR3 nucleotides read TGTGCCAGCAGGGCCCGGGACCGATTCAATTCACCCCTCCACTTT. It is translated as CASRARDRFNSPLHF. The chain uses TRBV6-1 and TRBJ1-6, with D perhaps TRBD1 (5 bases). V shed 6 bases and J shed 7 bases, with 16 bases lying between them. The CDR3 covers 15 residues. Germline V lookup: CDR1 MNHNS, CDR2 SASEGT.